This T cell receptor beta chain emerged from a study of T cell responses to AZD1222 COVID-19 vaccine (dated by TCRdb to 2020 to 2023). At the level of the whole study: AZD1222 recipients given second doses at about 4 weeks or at about 12 weeks were pooled, since spike-specific TCR depth and breadth were not found to differ between the two schedules. A total of under 250 trial participants underwent TCR sequencing, of whom about 200 had received two doses of AZD1222 and 26 had received two doses of the MenACWY control vaccine. Trial participants were enrolled by age into 18-55, 56-69 and 70-plus year subgroups, with approximately 150, 28 and 58 TCR-sequenced participants respectively.

Concerning this clone: What antigen it recognizes has not been identified. Base quality data are lacking; no much larger clone is found one base away.

The CDR3 regions of human TCRbeta chains were analyzed by immunosequencing. Per the authors' processing: TCRs in the repertoires were compared against a reference library of SARS-CoV-2-specific TCRs that had been generated with the MIRA antigen-specificity platform. Breadth meant the fraction of unique TCRs that were SARS-CoV-2-associated, whereas depth meant the fraction of total T cells that were SARS-CoV-2-associated. Each spike-specific TCR was assigned to its reactive spike region and to a CD4 or CD8 class using the MIRA data. Log10-transformed breadth and depth values were compared by one-way ANOVA with Sidak's multiple comparisons tests. What TCRdb holds here is the immuneACCESS table cut down to in-frame rearrangements. Part of the clones is not present; checked against another copy, under half of the missing clones reflect an unresolved V gene, and the others are unexplained. V and J calls plus clone size are reproduced from that table; the DNA served to infer D and trimming. A total of roughly 49,000 clones appear in this sample, about 83% of them only once. The ten largest make up approximately 6.3% of the sample.

Relative to germline, V is 8 bases shorter and J is 7 bases shorter, with 23 bases between their ends. The germline V gene (reference sequence) yields MNHEY for CDR1 and SMNVEV for CDR2. Reading from cysteine to phenylalanine, the CDR3 counts 16 amino acids. The only DNA kept is the CDR3, 48 bases in frame from the first base. The study at large found these results: The whole spike protein was spanned by vaccine-associated CD4 TCRs, and dominant responses were seen in regions 160-218 and 743-854. Spike-specific TCR breadth and depth rose significantly after two AZD1222 doses compared with day 0 and with MenACWY recipients. Participants were mostly white British and included more females than males, and it was suggested by the authors that clonal diversity may have been underestimated. Reportedly, almost half of the unique spike-specific TCRs recognized epitopes lying outside the regions that are mutated in the B.1.351 and B.1.1.7 variants. The 56-69-year group was small, and its depth increase did not reach significance, likely because of low power. Because no day 14 peak-response samples were available, the repertoires could be characterized only after the peak T cell response. Conclusions about previously exposed vaccinees were limited because only five to seven AZD1222 recipients were SARS-CoV-2 seropositive at baseline.

The time point label for this specimen denotes: baseline before first vaccination. The vaccinee samples were drawn from two UK trials, COV001 and COV002, one of which was a single-blind randomized controlled phase 2/3 trial testing AZD1222 (ChAdOx1 nCoV-19) in healthy adults. Trial participant PBMC samples were collected at day 0 and day 28 after the second dose for TCRbeta chain sequencing. The V and J segments used are TRBV27 and TRBJ1-4; 6 matching bases give a weak D call of TRBD1. The receptor was derived from an adult in good health. The sample consisted of peripheral blood, taken on day 0 of AZD1222 vaccination. The nucleotide sequence reads TGTGCCAGCTCCCGTGGGTTCCAGGGGCGCGGTGAAAAACTGTTTTTT. Its protein product is CASSRGFQGRGEKLFF.